The clone carrying this T cell receptor beta chain has just a few counts. Antigen unknown. Compared with germline, one end of the junction differs, possibly owing to a read error. The data are from a study of blood T cells in healthy people across ages. The study's findings and limits: The recorded TCR beta diversity per million T cells decreased in a roughly linear manner with age.

A J-beta primer mix and a sample-barcoded 5' primer were used in a second PCR of about 6 to 12 cycles. Carrying 12 random nucleotides, a template-switch adaptor labeled each individual cDNA molecule. TCRdb reanalysed the 5' RACE reads using MiXCR and keeps one entry per CDR3 protein. Of about 760,000 distinct CDR3 sequences listed, around a quarter are singletons. Sample donors were healthy Caucasian individuals that came from Russia, aged roughly 6 to 100. This CDR3 has 22 amino acids. Germline CDR1 MNHEY, CDR2 SVGAGI. These data were likewise used in another study, on T cells of mothers and their children. That work contributes: Donation involved a few healthy Caucasian mothers and the six children that they had.

Specimen: blood. The chain carries TRBV6-5 and TRBJ2-3; TRBD2 agrees at 13 bases. This receptor was identified in a boy between 10 and 17 years old in good health. In nucleotides, the CDR3 is TGTGCCAGCAGTTACTCGACAGGCGGACTAGCGGGAGAGACACTTAGCACAGATATGCAGTATTTT. Its protein product is CASSYSTGGLAGETLSTDMQYF.